The following is a T cell receptor beta chain sequence with its context. Its antigen remains unidentified. Per-base quality was not reported, and no clone a single base away is much larger than it. The Quick-DNA Microprep Kit was used to extract genomic DNA from the sorted cells. Amplification of TCRbeta DNA was done with the immunoSEQ hsTCRbeta kit, following the protocol from the manufacturer. An Illumina MiSeq instrument was used to sequence the TCRbeta libraries. Turning to the authors' computational methods: Once out-of-frame sequences had been removed, about 2,000,000 distinct TCRbeta sequences were left, which works out to an average of about 71,000 per individual. Each individual was scored using the number of roughly 150 previously reported CMV-associated TCRbeta sequences that the individual carried and the total number of productive distinct TCRbeta sequences. A beta-binomial model was reimplemented in Python, and scikit-learn random forests with default parameters were trained on data from the US cohort. Classifier performance on the Belgian cohort was summarized as median AUC with percentile confidence intervals calculated over 10,000 bootstrap iterations. TCRdb stores this immuneACCESS table with in-frame sequences only. Part of the clones is absent; in the studies checked, under half of the shortfall reflects unresolved V genes, and no reason is known for the rest. The DNA gave D and trimming, while V, J and clone size come from that table. Here the sample has about 46,000 clones; around 82% occur a single time. Approximately 0.98% of the sample belongs to the ten largest clones.

The CDR3 runs 14 residues from the cysteine to the phenylalanine. The sequence is cut down to CDR3 DNA, 42 bases in frame from base 1. The germline ends are 15 bases apart after V is trimmed by 4 bases and J by 5 bases. CDR1 and CDR2 are drawn from the germline V gene: KGHSH, LQKENI. This record comes from a study of memory CD4+ T cells and cytomegalovirus serostatus (dated by TCRdb to between 2019 and 2020). Turning to the overall study: A total of about 33 healthy Belgian adults, of whom 9 were CMV seropositive and 24 were CMV seronegative, were included in the cohort. To replicate a published TCR-based CMV serostatus classifier, the researchers sequenced the CD4+ memory TCRbeta repertoires of a Belgian cohort whose cytomegalovirus serostatus was known. The paper as a whole reports these results and caveats: For CMV serostatus prediction, a median bootstrapped AUC of about 0.96 was reached with the original framework, and a median bootstrapped AUC of approximately 0.92 was reached with a US-trained random forest. Among the 150 to 200 previously reported CMV-associated TCRbeta sequences, over 65 showed up in the CD4+ memory repertoires, with each one found in between one and five individuals. The original-framework classifier achieved a median bootstrapped AUC of almost 0.97 with a 95% CI of 0.76-1.00 on the Belgian cohort. The results were interpreted as suggesting that the CMV-associated TCR signature is largely present in the CD4+ memory repertoire. Only CD4+CD45RO+ memory cells were sequenced, in contrast to the original study, which included naive and memory CD4+ and CD8+ populations.

A FACSAria II was used to sort memory CD4+ T cells, defined as single viable CD3+CD4+CD8-CD45RO+ cells. CMV serostatus was assessed using a Roche Elecsys assay, by which serum IgG against CMV pp150, pp28, p38 and p52 was detected. After thawing, total CD4+ T cells were enriched by positive selection with CD4 magnetic microbeads. Samples originated from another study that specifically interrogated the CD4+ T cell memory repertoire. Peripheral blood mononuclear cells were isolated and cryopreserved according to standard operating procedures, and serum was kept at -80 degrees C. The staining used CD3-PerCP (BW264/56), CD4-APC (RPA-T4), CD45RO-PE (UCHT1) and CD8-Pacific Orange (3B5) antibodies, and Sytox blue was used to exclude non-viable cells.

Sequencing was carried out using memory CD4+ T cells from blood. In this chain, TRBV18 is recombined with TRBJ2-7; there is no confident call for the D gene. This sequence was found in an adult in good health and CMV-seronegative. The CDR3 here reads CASSLSSGPDEQYF. The DNA sequence is TGTGCCAGCTCACTAAGCTCTGGGCCGGACGAGCAGTACTTC.